These T cell receptor beta chains were read from a single sample in a study of cytomegalovirus exposure and HLA in healthy donors. Method: immunoSEQ multiplex PCR; TCRdb's copy keeps in-frame clones and lacks some. The table lists some 130,000 clones, about 82% of them singletons. Material for sequencing was PBMCs. The origin of the receptors is a female donor in good health and CMV-seropositive. Each CDR3 is given with its conserved first and last residue. The order of the fields is V gene, J gene, CDR3 protein.

TRBV11-2	TRBJ2-5	CASSSTVGDQETQYF
TRBV4-2	TRBJ2-7	CAGSQVNGNSYEQYF
TRBV19	TRBJ2-7	CASSGGLGASGRSTSYEQYF
TRBV5-1	TRBJ2-7	CASSLSSGGAYEQYF
TRBV6-1	TRBJ2-3	CASSDPGSVDTQYF
TRBV20-1	TRBJ2-5	CRGRPEYF
TRBV11-1	TRBJ2-7	CASSPYRALLYEQYF
TRBV5-4	TRBJ1-2	CASSPTGVRGYTF
TRBV7-9	TRBJ1-2	CASNAPGENYGYTF
TRBV29-1	NA	CSVLTSGRANQYEQYF
TRBV6-6	TRBJ2-3	CASSYSEGRGQYF
TRBV30	TRBJ1-6	CAWSVPGSPLHF
TRBV29-1	TRBJ1-1	CSVGRGGVGTEAFF
TRBV29-1	TRBJ2-5	CSVHGGLETQYF
TRBV28	TRBJ1-4	CASSTTGEKLFF
TRBV20-1	NA	CSAGQGFEQYF
TRBV5-1	TRBJ1-2	CASSLAAGYGYTF
TRBV5-4	TRBJ2-7	CASSLGQPAYEQYF
TRBV30	TRBJ2-4	CAWSQYRQGKNIQYF
TRBV4-2	TRBJ2-2	CASSQETREATGELFF
TRBV5-6	TRBJ2-7	CASSLEGGGGGSQYEQYF
TRBV4-1	TRBJ2-3	CASSPARSTDTQYF
TRBV2	TRBJ1-6	CASSEALSSYNSPLHF
TRBV4-2	TRBJ2-7	CASSPGTAFYEQYF
TRBV2	TRBJ2-3	CASSDGWGLTDTQYF
TRBV4-1	TRBJ1-1	CASSQIWPHSNTEAFF
TRBV9	TRBJ2-3	CASSGGTRRDTQYF
TRBV28	TRBJ2-3	CASSQGGGRITDTQYF
TRBV15	TRBJ2-6	CATSPGEGSSSGANVLTF
TRBV7-3	TRBJ2-5	CASSLAGARETQYF
TRBV5-1	TRBJ1-2	CASSLRQGYGYTF
TRBV5-1	TRBJ2-7	CASSLDLAGPYEQYF
TRBV5-5	TRBJ2-7	CASSKGTGVWEQYF
TRBV5-6	TRBJ2-1	CASSLFSGAIVHEQFF
TRBV5-4	TRBJ1-1	CASSPKMNTEAFF
TRBV4-3	TRBJ2-3	CASSQDPATSGLTDTQYF
TRBV11-2	TRBJ2-3	CASSLGTSGSTDTQYF
TRBV6-5	TRBJ2-5	CASSYGETQYF
TRBV4-2	TRBJ2-3	CASSQERLAGSTDTQYF
TRBV5-1	TRBJ1-2	CASRVPGFYGHTF
TRBV2	TRBJ1-5	CASSDSFNQPQHF
TRBV18	TRBJ1-2	CASTPPGQANYGYTF
TRBV6-1	TRBJ1-4	CASSVDRAFNEKLFF
TRBV5-1	TRBJ2-1	CASSLRSGSSYNEQFF
TRBV18	TRBJ1-5	CASSLWQFNQPQHF
TRBV9	TRBJ1-3	CASSEGLNSGNTIYF
TRBV7-2	TRBJ2-3	CASSRRTSENTQYF